This TCR beta chain stems from a study of vaccination and CD4 T cells after COVID-19. Study-level results: In convalescent patients, a median approximately 86% of post-vaccine SARS-CoV-2-reactive clones appeared only after vaccination.

With regard to this clonotype: Its antigen remains unidentified.

Treatment: roughly ten-day PBMC culture with coronavirus spike peptide pools or control peptides (ViraFEST assay). Wells that each held roughly 1.9 million PBMCs were cultured with roughly 9.8 IU/ml IL-2 and 10 ug/ml peptide pools. The assay that was used to sequence DNA from cultured CD4+ T cells was the Oncomine TCR Beta short-read assay. In this case, cultured CD4+ T cells provided the extracted genomic DNA. Via MiXCR, TCRdb re-called the PCR reads, giving one row per CDR3 protein. Among about 19,000 distinct CDR3 sequences listed, roughly 50% were seen once. The sample was CD4+ T cells from blood, cultured in vitro. This TCR derives from a human donor who had recovered from COVID-19.

The CDR3 nucleotides read TGTGCCAGCAGCTTCGGGCAGGGGCAGACAGATACGCAGTATTTT. Its translation is CASSFGQGQTDTQYF. This rearrangement joins TRBV11-2 to TRBJ2-3, with a possible D match to TRBD1 (6 bases). The V end was cut by 3 bases, the J end by 3 bases, with 13 bases between. The CDR3 totals 15 residues. Germline-derived CDR1 and CDR2 are SGHAT and FQNNGV.